This TCR beta chain was captured by sequencing in a study of post-analysis software for immune sequencing data. This clonotype was seen more than once but under ten times. The antigen remains undetermined. The CDR3 is 15 residues long. V lost 2 bases to trimming and J lost 3 bases; unmatched junction nucleotides: 4. Germline-derived CDR1 and CDR2 are MNHNY and SVGAGI (reference sequence). TCR beta libraries were prepared from cDNA with unique molecular identifiers. Using its own MiXCR run on the PCR reads, TCRdb lists one record per CDR3 protein. The sample carries about 770,000 distinct CDR3 sequences, 46% recorded once. Regarding the study as a whole: Compared with controls, patients had more of about five TRBV segments, including TRBV5-6, TRBV5-1 and TRBV20-1.

The chain joins TRBV6-6 to TRBJ2-1; 7 nucleotides line up with TRBD2. The clonotype originates from a girl aged 5-17 years with multiple sclerosis. Specimen: blood. The CDR3 loop reads CASSYGGSFYNEQFF. The CDR3 DNA is TGTGCCAGCAGTTACGGCGGGAGCTTCTACAATGAGCAGTTCTTC.